These 16 T cell receptor beta chains share one sample of origin, sequenced in a study of cytomegalovirus exposure and HLA in healthy donors (dated by TCRdb to about 2017). The library was produced with the immunoSEQ multiplex PCR assay. A mixture of 60 forward primers for TCR Vbeta segments and 13 reverse primers for TCR Jbeta segments was used in the multiplex PCR. The immuneACCESS repertoire file appears here via TCRdb, limited to in-frame rearrangements. These files lack a portion of the clones; in checked studies, under half of the deficit traces to unresolved V genes, and the cause of the others is not known. Counted in this sample were around 150,000 clones; around three quarters of them appeared once. Around 6.9% of the sample rests with the top ten. Sample: PBMCs. The receptors were sampled from a man aged 35 to 55 in good health and CMV-seropositive.

This chain joins TRBV7-9 and TRBJ2-7; D remains unclear. V was shortened by 4 bases and J by 2 bases, with 6 bases between the two germline ends. From germline, CDR1 is SEHNR and CDR2 FQNEAQ (reference sequence). There are 12 residues in the CDR3. CDR3 sequence: CASSSVTYEQYF. The CDR3 DNA reads as TGTGCCAGCAGCTCAGTCACCTACGAGCAGTACTTC. The entire variable domain, with the rest obtained from reference TRBV7-9 and TRBJ2-7, is as follows: DTGVSQNPRHKITKRGQNVTFRCDPISEHNRLYWYRQTLGQGPEFLTYFQNEAQLEKSRLLSDRFSAERPKGSFSTLEIQRTEQGDSAMYLCASSSVTYEQYFGPGTRLTVT.

Worth noting for this clone: An end of the junction does not agree with germline; a read error may underlie this. For the CDR3, the DNA is TGTGCTAGCAGCTCGTTACAGGCAACCCCCTCTGGAAACACCATATATTTT. Its translation: CASSSLQATPSGNTIYF. The V and J genes are TRBV7-7 and TRBJ1-3, with a possible D match to TRBD1 (5 bases). Looked up from germline, CDR1 is SSHAT and CDR2 is FNYEAQ (reference sequence). The CDR3 sequence is 17 residues long.

The V gene is TRBV4-1, the J gene TRBJ2-6; D gene ambiguous. V gave up 2 bases and J gave up 0 bases, with 11 bases separating them. There are 17 residues in the CDR3. Germline CDR1 MGHRA, CDR2 YSYEKL. The CDR3 spells CASSQTASRSGANVLTF. The CDR3 DNA reads TGCGCCAGCAGCCAAACAGCTTCCCGCTCTGGGGCCAACGTCCTGACTTTC.

The rearrangement uses TRBV9 and TRBJ2-1, with 10 bases that match TRBD2. Germline loops: CDR1 SGDLS, CDR2 YYNGEE. The CDR3 is 14 residues long. The V and J ends lost 6 bases and 8 bases, in that order; junction bases with no gene match: 8. In DNA form, the CDR3 reads TGTGCCAGCACCGAAGCGGGGGGGCCTCATGAGCAGTTCTTC. As protein: CASTEAGGPHEQFF.

This chain uses TRBV7-6 with TRBJ1-5, with 7 bases identical to TRBD1. The CDR3 loop spans 16 amino acids. J gave up 5 bases and V 0 bases, and 7 bases lay outside the gene matches. CDR1 and CDR2 from the germline V gene are SGHVS and FNYEAQ. The CDR3 DNA sequence: TGTGCCAGCAGCTTAGCGGAGGGGGCGTTAGATCAGCCCCAGCATTTT. Amino acid sequence: CASSLAEGALDQPQHF.

The chain recombines TRBV6-6 with TRBJ1-5; 10 bases are a match to TRBD1. This CDR3 spans 15 amino acids. Germline V CDR1 and CDR2: MNHNY, SVGAGI (reference sequence). The trim removed 7 bases at V and 0 bases at J, leaving 3 bases unmatched. The CDR3 protein is CASTRDRGSNQPQHF. In nucleotides, the CDR3 is TGTGCCAGCACCCGGGACAGGGGTAGCAATCAGCCCCAGCATTTT.

This chain links TRBV7-8 with TRBJ1-3; 10 nucleotides match TRBD1. This CDR3 contains 17 residues. V dropped 2 bases and J dropped 0; count of bases not matched to a gene: 4. Germline CDR1 reads SGHVS; CDR2 reads FQNEAQ. The CDR3 spells CASSLPGQGDSGNTIYF. The DNA of the CDR3 is TGTGCCAGCAGCTTACCAGGACAGGGGGACTCTGGAAACACCATATATTTT.

CDR3 loop: CASSNHGTKAFF. The CDR3 bases are TGTGCCAGCAGCAATCACGGGACAAAAGCTTTCTTT. This sequence joins TRBV7-8 and TRBJ1-1, with D maybe TRBD1 (6 bases). The CDR3 runs 12 residues. CDR1 SGHVS and CDR2 FQNEAQ come from the germline V gene. The ends were cut back, 5 bases at V and 9 bases at J, with 13 bases in the middle.

The chain uses TRBV11-3 and TRBJ2-7; 9 nucleotides line up with TRBD1. CDR3 size: 15 residues. Trimming took 0 bases from V and 4 from J; bases not matched to a gene: 4. Germline V lookup: CDR1 SGHNT, CDR2 YENEEA. The CDR3 DNA sequence: TGTGCCAGCAGCTTAGAGTCGGGACAGGGTTACGAGCAGTACTTC. Its translation is CASSLESGQGYEQYF.

The rearrangement joins TRBV28 to TRBJ2-1; TRBD2 might be the D (6 bases). Germline assignment: CDR1 MDHEN and CDR2 SYDVKM. V lost 7 bases to trimming and J lost 7 bases, with 11 bases between them. The CDR3 sequence is 12 residues long. CDR3 in DNA: TGTGCCAGCACCATGGAGGGGAATGAGCAGTTCTTC. It is translated as CASTMEGNEQFF.

This rearrangement joins TRBV18 to TRBJ1-4; 7 bases map to TRBD1. The CDR3 runs to 15 residues. J was trimmed by 2 bases and V by 0 bases; bases with no gene match: 0. Per the germline V gene, CDR1 is KGHSH and CDR2 is LQKENI. CDR3 nucleotides: TGTGCCAGCTCACCACCGGGACAGACTAATGAAAAACTGTTTTTT. Translation gives CASSPPGQTNEKLFF.

The chain employs TRBV5-1 and TRBJ1-4; possible D gene TRBD1, 6 bases. Germline V gene lookup returns CDR1 SGHRS and CDR2 YFSETQ. Trimming took 4 bases from V and 8 from J, leaving 9 bases between them. The CDR3 consists of 12 residues. The CDR3: CASSQDREKLFF. CDR3 nucleotides: TGCGCCAGCAGCCAAGACAGGGAAAAACTGTTTTTT. Supplemented by reference TRBV5-1 and TRBJ1-4, the full variable domain reads KAGVTQTPRYLIKTRGQQVTLSCSPISGHRSVSWYQQTPGQGLQFLFEYFSETQRNKGNFPGRFSGRQFSNSRSEMNVSTLELGDSALYLCASSQDREKLFFGSGTQLSVL.

In nucleotides, the CDR3 is TGTGCCAGCAGCCCCGGACAGGACAGCACAGATACGCAGTATTTT. Its protein product is CASSPGQDSTDTQYF. The chain carries TRBV5-8 and TRBJ2-3; the match to TRBD1 covers 7 bases. The CDR3 totals 15 residues. The J segment lost 0 bases and the V segment lost 4 bases, leaving 5 bases of the junction unmatched. Germline V gene sequence: CDR1 SGHTS, CDR2 YDEGEE.

The J gene is TRBJ1-1, the V gene TRBV10-1; the D is unclear. V gave up 9 bases and J gave up 11 bases, with 19 bases separating them. Germline CDR1 and CDR2: WNHNN and SYGVQD (reference sequence). The CDR3 is made up of 12 amino acids. CDR3 sequence (DNA): TGCGCCAGACCGCGGGGATCCGGTGGGGCTTTCTTT. Translated: CARPRGSGGAFF.

This clone was observed a single time. The chain links TRBV21-1 to TRBJ1-2; TRBD1 was called by the table and not checked on the DNA. TRBV21-1 represents a pseudogene. The CDR3 length is 14 residues. The CDR3 DNA sequence: TGTGCCAGCCCGGGACAGGGGTTCGTCTATGGCTACACCTTC. Translated, it gives CASPGQGFVYGYTF.

This chain uses TRBV11-2 with TRBJ1-1; 7 bases line up with TRBD1. This CDR3 is built from 15 residues. The germline V gene has CDR1 SGHAT and CDR2 FQNNGV. V dropped 5 bases and J dropped 7; count of bases not matched to a gene: 13. CDR3 sequence: CASSPHTGAPNEAFF. The CDR3 bases are TGTGCCAGCAGCCCCCACACAGGGGCCCCTAATGAAGCTTTCTTT.